These T cell receptor beta chains were read from a single sample in a study of shared clonotypes between healthy human individuals. Profiled with immunoSEQ multiplex PCR; TCRdb holds only in-frame clones, not every one. This table has hundreds of thousands of clones, 90% to 97% appearing once. What was sequenced was naive CD8+ T cells sorted from blood. The receptors here all came from a woman aged 25 to 39 in good health. The CDR3 runs from the conserved cysteine through the conserved F or W. The D gene is left open where the match is weak. The size field is filled for only some rows; it gives once, few, many or a size class.

clone_size: NA
d_call: NA
j_call: TRBJ2-7
v_call: TRBV19
cdr3_aa: CASSPAHSYEQYF
cdr3_nt: TGTGCCAGTAGTCCAGCGCACTCCTACGAGCAGTACTTC

clone_size: once
d_call: NA
j_call: TRBJ2-3
v_call: TRBV14
cdr3_aa: CASSHTRGEGTDTQYF
cdr3_nt: TGTGCCAGCAGCCATACAAGGGGGGAGGGCACAGATACGCAGTATTTT

clone_size: NA
d_call: NA
j_call: TRBJ1-5
v_call: TRBV4-2
cdr3_aa: CASSQVSGDQPQHF
cdr3_nt: TGTGCCAGCAGCCAAGTTTCAGGGGATCAGCCCCAGCATTTT

clone_size: NA
d_call: NA
j_call: TRBJ2-7
v_call: TRBV2
cdr3_aa: CASRSPTPDEQYF
cdr3_nt: TGTGCCAGCAGATCCCCCACCCCGGACGAGCAGTACTTC

clone_size: NA
d_call: TRBD2
j_call: TRBJ2-1
v_call: TRBV29-1
cdr3_aa: CSVEWAGGLREQFF
cdr3_nt: TGCAGCGTTGAATGGGCGGGGGGATTAAGGGAGCAGTTCTTC

clone_size: NA
d_call: TRBD2
j_call: TRBJ2-2
v_call: TRBV4-2
cdr3_aa: CASSQEVGLAGVSGELFF
cdr3_nt: TGTGCCAGCAGCCAAGAAGTCGGGCTAGCGGGAGTGTCCGGGGAGCTGTTTTTT

clone_size: NA
d_call: TRBD1
j_call: TRBJ2-7
v_call: TRBV7-9
cdr3_aa: CASRSGTGTSYEQYF
cdr3_nt: TGTGCCAGCAGGTCCGGGACAGGGACGTCCTACGAGCAGTACTTC

clone_size: NA
d_call: NA
j_call: TRBJ1-1
v_call: TRBV6-1
cdr3_aa: CASSELEWTEAFF
cdr3_nt: TGTGCCAGCAGTGAACTGGAGTGGACTGAAGCTTTCTTT

clone_size: NA
d_call: TRBD1
j_call: TRBJ1-2
v_call: TRBV7-2
cdr3_aa: CASSPGGQGGYGYTF
cdr3_nt: TGTGCCAGCAGCCCAGGGGGACAGGGGGGCTATGGCTACACCTTC

clone_size: NA
d_call: TRBD2
j_call: TRBJ2-1
v_call: TRBV5-1
cdr3_aa: CASSFRAGAPYNEQFF
cdr3_nt: TGCGCCAGCAGCTTTAGGGCGGGAGCCCCCTACAATGAGCAGTTCTTC

clone_size: NA
d_call: NA
j_call: TRBJ2-2
v_call: TRBV9
cdr3_aa: CASSLHITGELFF
cdr3_nt: TGTGCCAGCAGCCTGCACATCACCGGGGAGCTGTTTTTT

clone_size: NA
d_call: TRBD1
j_call: TRBJ1-5
v_call: TRBV19
cdr3_aa: CASSNPGGGNQPQHF
cdr3_nt: TGTGCCAGTAGTAATCCAGGGGGTGGCAATCAGCCCCAGCATTTT

clone_size: NA
d_call: NA
j_call: TRBJ2-4
v_call: TRBV11-2
cdr3_aa: CASSPKVGTGSSNIQYF
cdr3_nt: TGTGCCAGCAGCCCAAAAGTCGGTACAGGATCTTCGAACATTCAGTACTTC

clone_size: NA
d_call: NA
j_call: TRBJ2-3
v_call: TRBV27
cdr3_aa: CASSPLSSRRTDTQYF
cdr3_nt: TGTGCCAGCAGTCCACTCTCCTCAAGGCGCACAGATACGCAGTATTTT

clone_size: NA
d_call: TRBD1
j_call: TRBJ2-7
v_call: TRBV6-6
cdr3_aa: CASSRRTGTVYEQYF
cdr3_nt: TGTGCCAGCAGTCGCCGAACCGGGACAGTGTACGAGCAGTACTTC

clone_size: NA
d_call: NA
j_call: TRBJ1-2
v_call: TRBV2
cdr3_aa: CASSDQELLYGYTF
cdr3_nt: TGTGCCAGCAGTGACCAGGAACTACTCTATGGCTACACCTTC

clone_size: once
d_call: TRBD2
j_call: TRBJ2-5
v_call: TRBV7-9
cdr3_aa: CASSLVLAGRETQYF
cdr3_nt: TGTGCCAGCAGCTTAGTTCTAGCGGGAAGGGAGACCCAGTACTTC

clone_size: NA
d_call: NA
j_call: TRBJ1-5
v_call: TRBV13
cdr3_aa: CASSLGRDNQPQHF
cdr3_nt: TGTGCCAGCAGCTTAGGCAGGGACAATCAGCCCCAGCATTTT

clone_size: NA
d_call: NA
j_call: TRBJ1-1
v_call: TRBV5-6
cdr3_aa: CASRGGGTEAFF
cdr3_nt: TGTGCCAGCAGGGGAGGAGGCACTGAAGCTTTCTTT

clone_size: NA
d_call: NA
j_call: TRBJ2-2
v_call: TRBV10-3
cdr3_aa: CALVWGLLDTGELFF
cdr3_nt: TGTGCCCTAGTTTGGGGGTTGTTAGACACCGGGGAGCTGTTTTTT

clone_size: once
d_call: NA
j_call: TRBJ2-5
v_call: TRBV5-4
cdr3_aa: CASSLYETQYF
cdr3_nt: TGTGCCAGCAGCTTATACGAGACCCAGTACTTC

clone_size: few
d_call: NA
j_call: TRBJ2-2
v_call: TRBV5-1
cdr3_aa: CASSLEMNTGELFF
cdr3_nt: TGCGCCAGCAGCTTGGAAATGAACACCGGGGAGCTGTTTTTT

clone_size: NA
d_call: NA
j_call: TRBJ1-1
v_call: TRBV29-1
cdr3_aa: CSVGGIGLEAFF
cdr3_nt: TGCAGCGTGGGGGGGATTGGGCTCGAAGCTTTCTTT

clone_size: NA
d_call: NA
j_call: TRBJ2-7
v_call: TRBV9
cdr3_aa: CASSDNPAGGSYEQYF
cdr3_nt: TGTGCCAGCAGTGACAACCCAGCAGGGGGGTCCTACGAGCAGTACTTC

clone_size: NA
d_call: NA
j_call: TRBJ2-7
v_call: TRBV4-1
cdr3_aa: CASSHLPGRPYEQYF
cdr3_nt: TGCGCCAGCAGCCATCTTCCAGGGAGACCCTACGAGCAGTACTTC

clone_size: NA
d_call: NA
j_call: TRBJ2-1
v_call: TRBV7-9
cdr3_aa: CASRKKSNEQFF
cdr3_nt: TGTGCCAGCAGAAAAAAAAGCAATGAGCAGTTCTTC

clone_size: NA
d_call: TRBD1
j_call: TRBJ1-1
v_call: TRBV4-1
cdr3_aa: CASSQAPRGTGLNTEAFF
cdr3_nt: TGCGCCAGCAGCCAAGCTCCCCGAGGGACAGGGCTGAACACTGAAGCTTTCTTT

clone_size: NA
d_call: NA
j_call: TRBJ2-1
v_call: TRBV27
cdr3_aa: CASSFRRQDNEQFF
cdr3_nt: TGTGCCAGCAGTTTTCGGCGCCAGGACAATGAGCAGTTCTTC

clone_size: NA
d_call: NA
j_call: TRBJ1-2
v_call: TRBV5-5
cdr3_aa: CASSLHDSNYGYTF
cdr3_nt: TGTGCCAGCAGCTTGCACGATTCTAACTATGGCTACACCTTC

clone_size: NA
d_call: NA
j_call: TRBJ2-5
v_call: TRBV28
cdr3_aa: CASSLLYRAVGTQYF
cdr3_nt: TGTGCCAGCAGTTTACTCTACAGAGCCGTGGGGACCCAGTACTTC

clone_size: NA
d_call: TRBD2
j_call: TRBJ2-1
v_call: TRBV7-2
cdr3_aa: CASSGSISYNEQFF
cdr3_nt: TGTGCCAGTAGCGGGAGTATATCCTACAATGAGCAGTTCTTC

clone_size: once
d_call: TRBD1
j_call: TRBJ2-7
v_call: TRBV28
cdr3_aa: CASRLGGTGNEQYF
cdr3_nt: TGTGCCAGCAGGCTAGGAGGGACAGGGAACGAGCAGTACTTC

clone_size: NA
d_call: TRBD1
j_call: TRBJ1-2
v_call: TRBV13
cdr3_aa: CASSFGTGEGYLTNYGYTF
cdr3_nt: TGTGCCAGCAGTTTCGGAACAGGGGAAGGATATCTAACTAACTATGGCTACACCTTC

clone_size: NA
d_call: TRBD2
j_call: TRBJ2-1
v_call: TRBV6-4
cdr3_aa: CASSPGTNNEQFF
cdr3_nt: TGTGCCAGCAGCCCTGGGACTAACAATGAGCAGTTCTTC

clone_size: NA
d_call: TRBD1
j_call: TRBJ2-1
v_call: TRBV19
cdr3_aa: CASGGDRSSYNEQFF
cdr3_nt: TGTGCCAGCGGAGGGGACAGGAGCTCCTACAATGAGCAGTTCTTC